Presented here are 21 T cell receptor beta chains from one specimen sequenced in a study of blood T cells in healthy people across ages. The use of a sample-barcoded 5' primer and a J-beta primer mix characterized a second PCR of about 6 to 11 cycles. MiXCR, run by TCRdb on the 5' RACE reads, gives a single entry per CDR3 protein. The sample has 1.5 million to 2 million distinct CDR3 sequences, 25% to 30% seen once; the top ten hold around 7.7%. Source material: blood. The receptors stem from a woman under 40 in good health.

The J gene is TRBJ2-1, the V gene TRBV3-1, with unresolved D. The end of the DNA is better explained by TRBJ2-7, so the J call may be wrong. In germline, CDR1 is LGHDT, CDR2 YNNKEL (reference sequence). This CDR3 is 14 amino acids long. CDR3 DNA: TGTGCCAGCAGCCAAGAACAGTTCACCTACGAGCAGTACTTC. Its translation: CASSQEQFTYEQYF.

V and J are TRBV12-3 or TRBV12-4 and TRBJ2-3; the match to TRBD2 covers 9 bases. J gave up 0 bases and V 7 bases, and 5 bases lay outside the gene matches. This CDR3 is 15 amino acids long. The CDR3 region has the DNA TGTGCCAGCACCGCTAGCGGGATGAGCACAGATACGCAGTATTTT. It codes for CASTASGMSTDTQYF.

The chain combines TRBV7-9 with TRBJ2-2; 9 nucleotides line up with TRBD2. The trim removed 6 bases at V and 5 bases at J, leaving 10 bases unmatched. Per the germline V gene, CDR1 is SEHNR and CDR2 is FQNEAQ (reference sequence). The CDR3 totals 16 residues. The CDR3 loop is CASRDGISGRTGELFF. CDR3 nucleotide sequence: TGTGCCAGCAGGGACGGCATCAGCGGGAGGACCGGGGAGCTGTTTTTT. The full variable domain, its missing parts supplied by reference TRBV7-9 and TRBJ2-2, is DTGVSQNPRHKITKRGQNVTFRCDPISEHNRLYWYRQTLGQGPEFLTYFQNEAQLEKSRLLSDRFSAERPKGSFSTLEIQRTEQGDSAMYLCASRDGISGRTGELFFGEGSRLTVL.

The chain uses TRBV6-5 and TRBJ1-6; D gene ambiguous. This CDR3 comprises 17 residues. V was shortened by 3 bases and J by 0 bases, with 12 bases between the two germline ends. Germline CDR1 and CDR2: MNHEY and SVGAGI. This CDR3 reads CASSYGRLSSYNSPLHF. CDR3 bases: TGTGCCAGCAGTTATGGACGTCTGAGCTCCTATAATTCACCCCTCCACTTT.

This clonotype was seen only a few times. CDR3 in amino acids: CASSLDSAGSYNEQFF. The CDR3 DNA is TGTGCCAGCAGCTTAGATAGCGCCGGCTCCTACAATGAGCAGTTCTTC. This chain connects TRBV7-2 to TRBJ2-1; perhaps TRBD2 as D (5 bases). Trimming took 1 base from V and 0 from J, leaving 10 bases between them. The CDR3 extends over 16 amino acids. CDR1 is SGHTA and CDR2 is FQGNSA in the germline V gene.

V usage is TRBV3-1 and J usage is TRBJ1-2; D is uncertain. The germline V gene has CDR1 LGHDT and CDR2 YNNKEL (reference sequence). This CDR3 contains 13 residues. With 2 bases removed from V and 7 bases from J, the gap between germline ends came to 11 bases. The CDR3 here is CASSQRMGGGYTF. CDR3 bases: TGTGCCAGCAGCCAAAGGATGGGAGGTGGCTACACCTTC.

Here the CDR3 reads CASALGQGANYGYTF. DNA for the CDR3: TGTGCCAGCGCACTTGGACAGGGAGCTAACTATGGCTACACCTTC. The chain employs TRBV12-3 or TRBV12-4 and TRBJ1-2; 8 nucleotides align to TRBD1. The CDR3 runs 15 residues. The V segment lost 8 bases and the J segment 0 bases; nucleotides outside the gene matches: 8.

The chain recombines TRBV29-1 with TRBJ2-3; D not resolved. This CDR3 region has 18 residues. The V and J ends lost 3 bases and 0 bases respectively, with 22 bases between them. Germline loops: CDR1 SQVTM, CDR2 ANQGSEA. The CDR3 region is CSVEAFHPAALSTDTQYF. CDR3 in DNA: TGCAGCGTTGAGGCTTTCCACCCAGCAGCCCTGAGCACAGATACGCAGTATTTT.

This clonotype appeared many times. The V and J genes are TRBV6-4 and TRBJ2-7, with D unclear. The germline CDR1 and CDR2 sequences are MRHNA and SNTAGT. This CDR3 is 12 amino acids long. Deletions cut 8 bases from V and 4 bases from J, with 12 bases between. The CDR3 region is CASPNQVYEQYF. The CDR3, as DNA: TGTGCCAGCCCCAATCAGGTTTACGAGCAGTACTTC.

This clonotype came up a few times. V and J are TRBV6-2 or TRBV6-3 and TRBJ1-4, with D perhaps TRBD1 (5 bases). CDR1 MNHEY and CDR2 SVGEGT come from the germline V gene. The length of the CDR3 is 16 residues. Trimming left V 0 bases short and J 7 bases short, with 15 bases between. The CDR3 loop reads CASSYSSGGDGEKLFF. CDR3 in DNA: TGTGCCAGCAGTTACTCAAGTGGCGGGGACGGTGAAAAACTGTTTTTT.

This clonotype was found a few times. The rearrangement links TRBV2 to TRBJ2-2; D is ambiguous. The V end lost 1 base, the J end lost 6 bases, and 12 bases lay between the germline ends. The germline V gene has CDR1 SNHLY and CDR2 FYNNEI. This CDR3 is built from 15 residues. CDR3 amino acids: CASSEEAGRAGELFF. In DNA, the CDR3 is TGTGCCAGCAGTGAAGAGGCAGGAAGGGCCGGGGAGCTGTTTTTT.

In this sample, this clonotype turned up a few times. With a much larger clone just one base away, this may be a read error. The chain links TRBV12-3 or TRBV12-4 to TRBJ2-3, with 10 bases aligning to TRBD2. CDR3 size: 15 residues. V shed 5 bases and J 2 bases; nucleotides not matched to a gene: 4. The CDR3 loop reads CASSKLAGSTDTQYF. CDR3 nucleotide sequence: TGTGCCAGCAGTAAACTAGCGGGGTCCACAGATACGCAGTATTTT.

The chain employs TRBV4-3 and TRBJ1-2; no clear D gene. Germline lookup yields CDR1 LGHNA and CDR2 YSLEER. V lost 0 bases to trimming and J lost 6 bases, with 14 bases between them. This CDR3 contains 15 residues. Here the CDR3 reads CASSQDIGLNHGYTF. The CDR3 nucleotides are TGCGCCAGCAGCCAAGATATAGGGCTAAACCATGGCTACACCTTC.

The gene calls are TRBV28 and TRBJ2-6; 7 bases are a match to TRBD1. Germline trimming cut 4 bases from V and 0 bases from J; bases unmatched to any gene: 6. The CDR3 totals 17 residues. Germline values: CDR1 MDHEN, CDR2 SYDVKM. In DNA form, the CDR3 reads TGTGCCAGCAGTTCACGACAGGGACGCTCTGGGGCCAACGTCCTGACTTTC. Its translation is CASSSRQGRSGANVLTF. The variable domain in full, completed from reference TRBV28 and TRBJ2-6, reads DVKVTQSSRYLVKRTGEKVFLECVQDMDHENMFWYRQDPGLGLRLIYFSYDVKMKEKGDIPEGYSVSREKKERFSLILESASTNQTSMYLCASSSRQGRSGANVLTFGAGSRLTVL.

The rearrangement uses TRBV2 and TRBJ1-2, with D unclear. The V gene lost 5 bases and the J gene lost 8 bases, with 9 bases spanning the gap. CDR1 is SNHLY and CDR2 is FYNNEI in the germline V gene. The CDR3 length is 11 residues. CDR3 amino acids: CASSIVSGYTF. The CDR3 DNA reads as TGTGCCAGCAGTATCGTTTCCGGCTACACCTTC.

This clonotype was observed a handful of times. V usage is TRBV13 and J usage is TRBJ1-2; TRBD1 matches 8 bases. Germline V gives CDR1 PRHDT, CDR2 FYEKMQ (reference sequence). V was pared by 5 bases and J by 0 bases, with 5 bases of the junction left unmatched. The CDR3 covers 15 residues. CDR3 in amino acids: CASSLRTGSNYGYTF. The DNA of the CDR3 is TGTGCCAGCAGCCTACGGACAGGGTCTAACTATGGCTACACCTTC.

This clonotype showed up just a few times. The CDR3 spells CASSYSGFRGTEAFF. The CDR3 nucleotides read TGTGCCAGCAGTTACTCTGGATTCCGTGGAACTGAAGCTTTCTTT. The genes are TRBV6-6 and TRBJ1-1; D is unresolved. The germline V gene has CDR1 MNHNY and CDR2 SVGAGI (reference sequence). V dropped 0 bases and J dropped 5 bases, with 13 bases sitting between them. The CDR3 is 15 amino acids.

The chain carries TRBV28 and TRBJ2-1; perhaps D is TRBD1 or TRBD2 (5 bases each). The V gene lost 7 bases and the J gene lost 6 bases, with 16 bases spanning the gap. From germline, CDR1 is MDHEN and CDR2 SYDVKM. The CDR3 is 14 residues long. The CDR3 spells CASIHGTGINEQFF. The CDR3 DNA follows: TGTGCCAGCATTCATGGGACCGGGATCAATGAGCAGTTCTTC.

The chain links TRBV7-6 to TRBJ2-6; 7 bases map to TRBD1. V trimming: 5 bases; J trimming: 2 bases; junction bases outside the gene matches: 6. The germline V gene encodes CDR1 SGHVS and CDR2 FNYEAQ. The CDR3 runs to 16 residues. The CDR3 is CASSELGQAGANVLTF. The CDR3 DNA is TGTGCCAGCAGCGAACTAGGACAGGCTGGGGCCAACGTCCTGACTTTC.

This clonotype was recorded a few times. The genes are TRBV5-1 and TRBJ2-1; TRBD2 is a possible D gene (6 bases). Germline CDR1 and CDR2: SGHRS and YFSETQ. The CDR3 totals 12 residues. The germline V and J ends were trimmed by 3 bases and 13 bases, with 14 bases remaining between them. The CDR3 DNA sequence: TGCGCCAGCAGCTACTCGGAGGGCACCCAGTTCTTC. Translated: CASSYSEGTQFF.

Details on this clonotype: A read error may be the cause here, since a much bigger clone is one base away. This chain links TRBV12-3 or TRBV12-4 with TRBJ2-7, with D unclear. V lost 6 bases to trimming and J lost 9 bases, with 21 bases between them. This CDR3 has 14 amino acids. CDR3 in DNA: TGTGCCAGCAGCATTTTGAGGCTACTTGGCGTGCAGTACTTC. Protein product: CASSILRLLGVQYF.